Shown below are 28 T cell receptor beta chains from a single sample sequenced in a study of T cell changes during pregnancy in multiple sclerosis (dated by TCRdb to the late 2010s). Library generation was performed with the immunoSEQ multiplex PCR assay. TCRdb took this table from immuneACCESS and kept in-frame rearrangements with V and J called. Such tables lack part of the clones; where checked against another copy, unresolved V genes explain under half of the gap, and the rest is unexplained. This sample lists approximately 70,000 clones; roughly 90% were detected once. Clones ranked in the top ten supply just under 2% of the sample. The sample consisted of peripheral blood, taken in the second trimester of pregnancy. These receptors were obtained from a female donor with multiple sclerosis, enrolled in a pregnancy study.

This chain uses TRBV25-1 with TRBJ2-2; D remains ambiguous. The germline gives CDR1 MGHDK, CDR2 SYGVNS. V was shortened by 6 bases and J by 0 bases, with 8 bases between the two germline ends. CDR3 length: 14 amino acids. The CDR3 protein is CASSPLANTGELFF. The CDR3 nucleotides are TGTGCCAGCAGCCCTCTAGCGAACACCGGGGAGCTGTTTTTT.

The chain carries TRBV5-4 and TRBJ2-3; no reliable D call. This CDR3 spans 11 amino acids. CDR1 is SGHNT and CDR2 is YYREEE in the germline V gene (reference sequence). The ends were cut back, 4 bases at V and 6 bases at J, with 6 bases in the middle. CDR3 sequence: CASSLLDTQYF. CDR3 nucleotide sequence: TGTGCCAGCAGCCTATTGGATACGCAGTATTTT.

CDR3 coding DNA: TGTGCCAGCAGCTATCGGAGAGATACGCAGTATTTT. Translating gives CASSYRRDTQYF. The chain is built from TRBV27 and TRBJ2-3; D gene unclear. The CDR3 covers 12 residues. V was pared by 6 bases and J by 5 bases, with 9 bases between. Germline CDR1 MNHEY, CDR2 SMNVEV (reference sequence).

The genes are TRBV28 and TRBJ2-1; 8 bases fit TRBD2. With 4 bases clipped from V and 6 bases from J, the junction kept 11 bases outside the gene matches. CDR3 size: 16 residues. Germline loops: CDR1 MDHEN, CDR2 SYDVKM. The chain's CDR3 is CASSSFILTSGNEQFF. Written as DNA, the CDR3 is TGTGCCAGCAGTTCCTTCATCCTAACTAGCGGCAATGAGCAGTTCTTC.

The gene calls are TRBV6-5 and TRBJ1-2, with 8 nucleotides matching TRBD1. The ends lost 6 bases at V and 8 bases at J; junction bases unmatched: 8. The germline V gene encodes CDR1 MNHEY and CDR2 SVGAGI. CDR3 length: 13 amino acids. The CDR3 bases are TGTGCCAGCAGCAACCAGGGGGCGCGAGGCTACACCTTC. It is translated as CASSNQGARGYTF.

This rearrangement joins TRBV6-6 to TRBJ1-1; D not certain. The CDR3 loop spans 13 amino acids. Germline V CDR1 and CDR2: MNHNY, SVGAGI (reference sequence). V lost 4 bases and J 1 base, leaving 7 bases between the germline ends. The CDR3 loop is CASSWAPNTEAFF. The CDR3 nucleotides are TGTGCCAGCAGTTGGGCCCCGAACACTGAAGCTTTCTTT.

This clone was seen a few times. V gene TRBV5-5 combines with J gene TRBJ1-3, with 7 bases matching TRBD1. The ends lost 4 bases at V and 0 bases at J; junction bases unmatched: 7. The CDR3 spans 16 residues. Germline CDR1 and CDR2: SGHKS and YYEKEE (reference sequence). The CDR3 nucleotides are TGTGCCAGCAGCAGGGACAGATTGAGCTCTGGAAACACCATATATTTT. This sequence encodes CASSRDRLSSGNTIYF.

The rearrangement links TRBV4-1 to TRBJ2-7; the D gene is possibly TRBD2 (6 bases). The ends were cut back, 4 bases at V and 2 bases at J, with 18 bases in the middle. In germline, CDR1 is MGHRA, CDR2 YSYEKL. The CDR3 is made up of 16 amino acids. The CDR3 loop is CASSPALWGEPYEQYF. CDR3 bases: TGCGCCAGCAGCCCAGCACTTTGGGGGGAACCCTACGAGCAGTACTTC.

This clone is a singleton in its sample. This chain links TRBV15 with TRBJ1-5; no reliable D call. CDR3 length: 19 amino acids. Germline lookup yields CDR1 LNHNV and CDR2 YYDKDF (reference sequence). The V gene lost 5 bases and the J gene lost 3 bases, with 26 bases spanning the gap. The CDR3 sequence: CATSPGVGNTKSSNQPQHF. DNA for the CDR3: TGTGCCACCAGCCCCGGCGTAGGTAACACTAAATCGTCCAATCAGCCCCAGCATTTT.

This clone was seen just once. The chain employs TRBV28 and TRBJ2-5, with 12 positions matching TRBD2. This CDR3 has 18 residues. The V and J ends lost 6 bases and 1 base, in that order; junction bases with no gene match: 12. Germline V CDR1 and CDR2: MDHEN, SYDVKM. CDR3 coding DNA: TGTGCCAGCAGCAATCCGAGCGGGACTAGCGGGTTCCAAGAGACCCAGTACTTC. Translated: CASSNPSGTSGFQETQYF. The full variable domain, rest sourced from reference TRBV28 and TRBJ2-5, is DVKVTQSSRYLVKRTGEKVFLECVQDMDHENMFWYRQDPGLGLRLIYFSYDVKMKEKGDIPEGYSVSREKKERFSLILESASTNQTSMYLCASSNPSGTSGFQETQYFGPGTRLLVL.

The V call is TRBV6-1, the J call TRBJ2-3; 8 positions match TRBD2. There are 14 residues in the CDR3. V was clipped by 10 bases and J by 2 bases; unmatched bases: 8. The germline V gene has CDR1 MNHNS and CDR2 SASEGT. CDR3 amino acids: CATTLAETTDTQYF. The CDR3 DNA reads TGTGCCACCACACTAGCGGAGACCACAGATACGCAGTATTTT.

Regarding this clone: The sample holds other DNA sequences that translate to the same CDR3. This rearrangement joins TRBV9 to TRBJ2-5, with 8 bases lining up with TRBD1. CDR3 length: 16 residues. V dropped 0 bases and J dropped 5; count of bases not matched to a gene: 9. CDR1 is SGDLS and CDR2 is YYNGEE in the germline V gene. The DNA of the CDR3 is TGTGCCAGCAGCGTAGGGGCAGGGGGCGTGGGGGAGACCCAGTACTTC. Translating gives CASSVGAGGVGETQYF.

The rearrangement uses TRBV11-3 and TRBJ2-3; possibly TRBD2 for D (6 bases). CDR3 length equals 18 residues. The V and J ends lost 6 bases and 2 bases respectively, with 24 bases between them. CDR1 is SGHNT, CDR2 YENEEA, per germline. CDR3: CASSFGGSFAYLTDTQYF. In DNA form, the CDR3 reads TGTGCCAGCAGTTTTGGGGGGAGCTTCGCGTACCTCACAGATACGCAGTATTTT.

In this sample, this clone turned up once. The chain couples TRBV9 to TRBJ1-3; the D is unclear. The CDR3 runs 16 residues. In germline, CDR1 is SGDLS, CDR2 YYNGEE. V was pared by 0 bases and J by 6 bases, with 16 bases between. The CDR3 DNA follows: TGTGCCAGCAGCGTAGAAGCCACTTACCCCCAAAACACCATATATTTT. As protein: CASSVEATYPQNTIYF.

The chain uses TRBV18 and TRBJ2-7, with 7 bases lining up with TRBD2. Germline trimming cut 2 bases from V and 6 bases from J; bases unmatched to any gene: 7. The germline V gene encodes CDR1 KGHSH and CDR2 LQKENI. The CDR3 is made up of 14 amino acids. The CDR3 sequence: CASSPSSGNVEQYF. The DNA for the CDR3 is TGTGCCAGCTCACCAAGCAGCGGGAATGTCGAGCAGTACTTC.

The gene calls are TRBV7-9 and TRBJ2-7; tentative D call: TRBD2 (6 bases). With 1 base removed from V and 7 bases from J, the gap between germline ends came to 14 bases. This CDR3 has 14 amino acids. Germline assignment: CDR1 SEHNR and CDR2 FQNEAQ (reference sequence). In DNA form, the CDR3 reads TGTGCCAGCAGCTTAGGGGGGGTATCGGGTGAGCAGTACTTC. Encoded protein: CASSLGGVSGEQYF.

This clone appeared a single time. This chain joins TRBV29-1 and TRBJ2-6; TRBD2 is a possible D gene (6 bases). Trimming left V 1 base short and J 4 bases short, with 17 bases between. The germline V gene encodes CDR1 SQVTM and CDR2 ANQGSEA. This CDR3 is 17 amino acids long. The CDR3 nucleotides are TGCAGCGTTGAAGCCCCGAAGGAGGGTGTAGGGGCCAACGTCCTGACTTTC. This sequence encodes CSVEAPKEGVGANVLTF.

The chain couples TRBV29-1 to TRBJ2-1, with 10 positions matching TRBD2. The trim removed 6 bases at V and 6 bases at J, leaving 14 bases unmatched. The CDR3 contains 16 residues. The germline gives CDR1 SQVTM, CDR2 ANQGSEA. Here the CDR3 DNA reads TGCAGCGTCGACAATGCGGGACTAGCGAGATTCAATGAGCAGTTCTTC. Translating it yields CSVDNAGLARFNEQFF.

This rearrangement joins TRBV15 to TRBJ2-2; unclear D gene. The V gene's germline CDR1 is LNHNV and CDR2 YYDKDF (reference sequence). V was pared by 3 bases and J by 0 bases, with 5 bases between. The CDR3 is 14 amino acids. CDR3 in amino acids: CATSSRTNTGELFF. CDR3 coding DNA: TGTGCCACCAGCAGCAGAACGAACACCGGGGAGCTGTTTTTT.

The V call is TRBV7-3, the J call TRBJ2-2; 10 nucleotides line up with TRBD2. The CDR3 spans 17 residues. CDR1 is SGHTA, CDR2 FQGTGA, per germline. V lost 4 bases and J lost 5; bases outside the gene matches: 10. The CDR3 DNA follows: TGTGCCAGCAGCTCGACATCTAGCGGGAGTTTAACCGGGGAGCTGTTTTTT. This encodes CASSSTSSGSLTGELFF.

The chain uses TRBV6-1 and TRBJ2-1, with 13 bases lining up with TRBD2. This CDR3 region has 19 residues. Germline V gene data show CDR1 as MNHNS and CDR2 as SASEGT. Germline trimming cut 2 bases from V and 0 bases from J; bases unmatched to any gene: 7. Here the CDR3 DNA reads TGTGCCAGCAGTGAATTGACTAGCGGGAGGCCCCACTCCTACAATGAGCAGTTCTTC. Translation: CASSELTSGRPHSYNEQFF.

The chain recombines TRBV4-1 with TRBJ1-1; the D gene is possibly TRBD1 (6 bases). Trimming pared 7 bases from V and 5 bases from J, leaving 20 bases between. Per the germline V gene, CDR1 is MGHRA and CDR2 is YSYEKL. The CDR3 length is 15 residues. CDR3 DNA: TGCGCCAGCACTCAGCTTGTACAGGGCAGGACTGAAGCTTTCTTT. Translating gives CASTQLVQGRTEAFF.

The gene calls are TRBV7-9 and TRBJ2-2; D is possibly TRBD1 (6 bases). This CDR3 has 15 amino acids. Germline CDR1 SEHNR, CDR2 FQNEAQ (reference sequence). Trimming pared 5 bases from V and 7 bases from J, leaving 17 bases between. CDR3 sequence reads: CASSIPQGVGGELFF. CDR3 DNA sequence: TGTGCCAGCAGCATACCACAGGGAGTCGGCGGGGAGCTGTTTTTT.

This chain uses TRBV10-3 with TRBJ1-5; tentative D call: TRBD1 (5 bases). The CDR3 runs 12 residues. Trimming shortened V by 6 bases and J by 5 bases, and 8 bases separated the two germline ends. Germline V CDR1 and CDR2: ENHRY, SYGVKD. Here the CDR3 reads CAISREDQPQHF. In DNA, the CDR3 is TGTGCCATCAGCAGGGAGGATCAGCCCCAGCATTTT.

The V gene is TRBV7-2, the J gene TRBJ2-7; 11 positions agree with TRBD2. J gave up 2 bases and V 1 base, and 4 bases lay outside the gene matches. The CDR3 loop spans 16 amino acids. CDR1 and CDR2 (germline): SGHTA, FQGNSA. CDR3 sequence: CASSLVPSGGPYEQYF. For the CDR3, the DNA is TGTGCCAGCAGCTTAGTTCCTAGCGGGGGGCCCTACGAGCAGTACTTC.

V is TRBV4-1 and J is TRBJ2-3; D possibly corresponds to TRBD1 (5 bases). This CDR3 has 15 amino acids. Germline V lookup: CDR1 MGHRA, CDR2 YSYEKL. V lost 5 bases, J lost 0 bases, and 12 bases lay in between. CDR3: CASSFRQSSTDTQYF. CDR3 in DNA: TGCGCCAGCAGCTTCAGACAGTCTAGCACAGATACGCAGTATTTT.

The V gene is TRBV7-6, the J gene TRBJ2-3, with a tentative D call TRBD1 (5 bases). Trimming removed 1 base from V and 1 base from J, with 12 bases in between. This CDR3 region has 16 residues. Germline CDR1 and CDR2: SGHVS and FNYEAQ. CDR3 sequence reads: CASSLEVDRGTDTQYF. CDR3 in DNA: TGTGCCAGCAGCTTAGAGGTAGACAGAGGCACAGATACGCAGTATTTT.

This clone was counted once. This sequence joins TRBV7-2 and TRBJ1-6, with 8 nucleotides matching TRBD1. After removal of 5 bases from V and 7 bases from J, the junction contained 16 bases not matched to a gene. The CDR3 extends over 18 amino acids. The germline CDR1 and CDR2 sequences are SGHTA and FQGNSA. The CDR3 is CASSPRTGIVGRNSPLHF. As DNA, the CDR3 is TGTGCCAGCAGCCCAAGGACAGGGATCGTCGGAAGAAATTCACCCCTCCACTTT.